This TCR beta chain was observed in a study of metastatic and nonmetastatic thyroid tumors. Study-level information: Across peripheral blood and tumor or nodule tissue samples taken from malignant and benign thyroid patients, the repertoires were compared with one another.

Deletions cut 0 bases from V and 6 bases from J, with 1 base between. The CDR3 extends over 12 amino acids. Looked up from germline, CDR1 is SGHRS and CDR2 is YFSETQ. Patients underwent thyroid surgery, and none had received any treatment before it. This clone was recorded at least ten times. The antigen remains undetermined. As originally analysed: The study built a papillary thyroid cancer distant-metastasis classifier from CDR3 differences across clinicopathological groups. With MiXCR, TCRdb reprocessed the PCR reads. The V and J calls and clone size are TCRdb's, not the authors'. The sample carries about 40,000 clones, approximately 10% recorded once. General study findings and limits: As reported, TCR beta diversity in blood and tumor was significantly higher in malignant thyroid tumors than in benign nodules.

The clonotype comes from a female donor with papillary thyroid cancer or a benign thyroid nodule (not recorded which). Some clones in this sample may be carry-over from other donors' samples. Sequences were obtained from blood. V usage is TRBV5-1 and J usage is TRBJ1-6, with no clear D. CDR3 residues: CASSLGNSPLHF. The CDR3 region has the DNA TGCGCCAGCAGCTTGGGTAATTCACCCCTCCACTTT.